The present TCR beta chain was sequenced within a study of blood T cell repertoires in COVID-19. This CDR3 comprises 16 residues. V lost 7 bases, J lost 0 bases, and 9 bases stayed unmatched. The germline V gene encodes CDR1 LGHNT and CDR2 FRNRAP. Here immunoSEQ multiplex PCR was the method, and the copy in TCRdb shows in-frame clones only, minus some. This sample has approximately 43,000 clones, with about four fifths found just once. This chain connects TRBV12-5 to TRBJ1-1; 9 positions match TRBD1. The receptor comes from a man aged 40-49 years with active or convalescent COVID-19. Sequenced: peripheral blood. In DNA form, the CDR3 reads TGTGCTAGTGCCACAGGACAGGGGAAAATGAACACTGAAGCTTTCTTT. Translated: CASATGQGKMNTEAFF.